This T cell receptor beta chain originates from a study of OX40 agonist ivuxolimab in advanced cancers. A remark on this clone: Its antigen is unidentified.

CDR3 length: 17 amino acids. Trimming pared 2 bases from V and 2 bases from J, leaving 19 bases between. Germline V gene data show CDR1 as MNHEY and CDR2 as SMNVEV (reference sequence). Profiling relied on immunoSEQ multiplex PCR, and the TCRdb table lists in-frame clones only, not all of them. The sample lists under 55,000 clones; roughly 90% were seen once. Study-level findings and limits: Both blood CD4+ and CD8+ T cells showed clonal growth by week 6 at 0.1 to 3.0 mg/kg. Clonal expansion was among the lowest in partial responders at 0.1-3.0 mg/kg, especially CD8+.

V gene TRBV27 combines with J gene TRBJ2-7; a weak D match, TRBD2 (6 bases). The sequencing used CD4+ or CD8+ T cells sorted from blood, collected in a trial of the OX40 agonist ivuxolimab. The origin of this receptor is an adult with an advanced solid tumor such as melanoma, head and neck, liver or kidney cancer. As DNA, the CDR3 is TGTGCCAGCAGTTTAACCATCGGGGCCGGGGGACCCTACGAGCAGTACTTC. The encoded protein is CASSLTIGAGGPYEQYF.